This T cell receptor (beta chain) was found in a study of blood T cell repertoires in COVID-19. The overall study: Spain, Italy and the United States supplied samples that represented acute and convalescent COVID-19. Sources were T cells, B-cell-depleted T cells, or PBMCs; the material itself was cDNA or gDNA.

Generated by immunoSEQ multiplex PCR, the TCRdb table keeps only in-frame clones and is missing some. The sample includes some 130,000 clones, around 83% of them seen just once. The CDR3 sequence is 14 residues long. After removal of 4 bases from V and 3 bases from J, the junction contained 3 bases not matched to a gene. Looked up from germline, CDR1 is SGDLS and CDR2 is YYNGEE. This TCR derives from a man younger than 45 who had recovered from COVID-19. This rearrangement joins TRBV9 to TRBJ1-5; TRBD1 agrees at 8 bases. The specimen was PBMCs or T cells enriched from blood (not recorded which). The CDR3 DNA reads as TGTGCCAGCAGCACGGGACAGGTCAATCAGCCCCAGCATTTT. It encodes CASSTGQVNQPQHF.